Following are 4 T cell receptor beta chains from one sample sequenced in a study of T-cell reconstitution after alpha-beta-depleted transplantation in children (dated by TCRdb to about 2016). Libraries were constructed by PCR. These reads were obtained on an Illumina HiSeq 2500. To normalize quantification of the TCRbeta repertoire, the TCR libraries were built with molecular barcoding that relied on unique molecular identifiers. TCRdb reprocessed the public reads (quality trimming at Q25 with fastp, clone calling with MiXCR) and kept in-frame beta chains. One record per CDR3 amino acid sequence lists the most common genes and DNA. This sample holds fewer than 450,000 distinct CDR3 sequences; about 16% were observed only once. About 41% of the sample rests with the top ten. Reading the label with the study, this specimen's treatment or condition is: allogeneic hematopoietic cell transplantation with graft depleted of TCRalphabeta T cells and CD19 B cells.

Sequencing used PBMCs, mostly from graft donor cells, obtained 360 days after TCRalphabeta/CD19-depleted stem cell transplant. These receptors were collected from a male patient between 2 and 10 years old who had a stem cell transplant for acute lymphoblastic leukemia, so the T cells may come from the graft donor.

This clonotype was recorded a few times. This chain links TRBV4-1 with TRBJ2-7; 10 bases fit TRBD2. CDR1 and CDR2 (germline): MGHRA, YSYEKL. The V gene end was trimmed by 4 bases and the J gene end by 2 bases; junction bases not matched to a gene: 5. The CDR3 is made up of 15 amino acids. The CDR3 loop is CASSPLAGEAYEQYF. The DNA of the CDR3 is TGCGCCAGCAGCCCCCTAGCGGGAGAGGCCTACGAGCAGTACTTC.

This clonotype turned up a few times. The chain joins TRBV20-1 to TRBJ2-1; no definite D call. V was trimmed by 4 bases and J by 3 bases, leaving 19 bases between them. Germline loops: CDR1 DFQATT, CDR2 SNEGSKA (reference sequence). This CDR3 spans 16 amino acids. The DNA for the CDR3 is TGCAGTGCTATACACCTCGTCTATGGTGTCTACAATGAGCAGTTCTTC. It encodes CSAIHLVYGVYNEQFF.

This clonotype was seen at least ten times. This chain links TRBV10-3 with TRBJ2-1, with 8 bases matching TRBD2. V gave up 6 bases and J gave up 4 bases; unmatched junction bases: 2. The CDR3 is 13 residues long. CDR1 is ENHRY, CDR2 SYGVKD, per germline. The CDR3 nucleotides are TGTGCCATCAGGATAGCGGGGTACAATGAGCAGTTCTTC. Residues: CAIRIAGYNEQFF.

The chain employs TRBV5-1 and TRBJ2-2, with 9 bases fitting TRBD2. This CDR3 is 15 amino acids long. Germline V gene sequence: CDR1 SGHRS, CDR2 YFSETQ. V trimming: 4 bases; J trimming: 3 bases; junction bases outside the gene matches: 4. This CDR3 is CASSNRLADTGELFF. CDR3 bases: TGCGCCAGCAGCAACAGACTAGCGGACACCGGGGAGCTGTTTTTT.